This T cell receptor beta chain originates from a study of T cells after yellow fever vaccination. Losses at the gene ends were 2 bases for V and 6 bases for J; bases not matched to a gene: 6. This CDR3 is built from 15 residues. The V gene's germline CDR1 is SGHVS and CDR2 FNYEAQ. Study observations and caveats: Contamination by abundant bulk-population clonotypes could be present in FACS-sorted repertoires. In post-booster samples, most primary-vaccination clones reappeared (96% CD4, roughly 88% CD8).

As TCR cDNA was made by 5'RACE template switching, a universal primer site and UMIs were added. TCRdb itself ran the 5' RACE reads through MiXCR, one entry per CDR3 protein. Counted here are 510,000 or so distinct CDR3 sequences, approximately 21% occurring once; the ten biggest clones make up roughly an eighth. A word on this clonotype: What it recognizes is unknown.

This sequence joins TRBV7-6 and TRBJ2-1, with 8 positions matching TRBD2. The sample here was PBMCs, taken 15 days after the yellow fever booster vaccination. This receptor was taken from a man aged 25-40 years who received the YFV17D yellow fever vaccine. The CDR3 region is CASSLKAGALNEQFF. The CDR3 DNA follows: TGTGCCAGCAGCTTAAAAGCGGGAGCGCTCAATGAGCAGTTCTTC.